This T cell receptor (beta chain) was captured by sequencing in a study of human T cells and chemical hapten exposure. As to time point: pre-sensitization, week 0. Documented treatment: therapeutic diphenylcyclopropenone sensitization with weekly scalp DPC. People who gave samples had alopecia, were 18 to 70 years old, and were suitable for DPC. This clonotype is categorized as medium-sized. TCRdb re-derived calls from the RACE reads in MiXCR, one entry per CDR3 protein. This table has around 250,000 distinct CDR3 sequences, 7.5% to 9% appearing once. This clonotype was obtained from a woman aged 40 to 49 with alopecia areata. Some clones in this sample may be carry-over from other donors' samples. The material was whole blood, obtained in connection with sensitization to the hapten diphenylcyclopropenone (DPC).

This chain's CDR3 is CASSDLDRDTGELFF. CDR3 sequence (DNA): TGTGCCAGCAGTGACCTGGACAGGGACACCGGGGAGCTGTTTTTT. V usage is TRBV6-4 and J usage is TRBJ2-2, with 8 bases fitting TRBD1. V shed 2 bases and J 3 bases; nucleotides not matched to a gene: 2. This CDR3 spans 15 amino acids. Germline values: CDR1 MRHNA, CDR2 SNTAGT.